This entry lists 30 T cell receptor delta chains sequenced from one sample in a study of gammadelta T cells in human blood. TCRdb re-processed the RT-PCR reads using CATT. The table has approximately 800 delta-chain clones, more than 50% seen once. Sequencing was done on a sample of Vgamma9Vdelta2 gamma-delta T cells from infant blood. Receptor source: a human donor.

This clone occurred a few times. A far more abundant clone sits one base away, making this likely a read error. Other DNA sequences in the sample encode the same CDR3. The chain joins TRDV2 to TRDJ3, with 10 bases that match TRDD3. Germline loops: CDR1 GEAIGNYY, CDR2 EKD. J was trimmed by 2 bases and V by 0 bases; bases with no gene match: 3. There are 18 residues in the CDR3. For the CDR3, the DNA is TGTGCCTGTGACACCGTGCTGGGGGATACCTGGGACACCCGACAGATGTTTTTC. It encodes CACDTVLGDTWDTRQMFF.

A remark on this clone: The protein TCRdb lists belongs to a much larger clone and differs from this DNA's translation at residue 8, which points to a read error; the protein shown is made from the DNA. The chain couples TRDV2 to TRDJ3; 7 bases are shared with TRDD3. The V and J ends lost 2 bases and 2 bases, in that order; junction bases with no gene match: 8. The V gene's germline CDR1 is GEAIGNYY and CDR2 EKD. The CDR3 has 18 residues. CDR3 protein: CACDILGNTPWDTRQMFF. The DNA for the CDR3 is TGTGCCTGTGACATACTGGGGAATACCCCCTGGGACACCCGACAGATGTTTTTC.

About this clone: The amino acid sequence in TCRdb belongs to a much larger clone and departs from this DNA's translation at residue 14, likely a sequencing read error; the sequence shown is translated from the DNA. This chain connects TRDV2 to TRDJ3, with D tentatively TRDD2 (6 bases). The CDR3 loop spans 17 amino acids. The germline V gene encodes CDR1 GEAIGNYY and CDR2 EKD. CDR3 loop: CACDTTGASWDTRRMFF. CDR3 bases: TGTGCCTGTGACACCACTGGCGCTTCCTGGGACACCCGACGGATGTTTTTC.

A remark on this clone: A read error is the likely source, as a far larger clone sits one nucleotide away. The V call is TRDV2, the J call TRDJ2; 11 nucleotides match TRDD3. The CDR3 spans 14 residues. V lost 3 bases and J lost 9; bases outside the gene matches: 5. Germline-derived CDR1 and CDR2 are GEAIGNYY and EKD. The CDR3, as DNA: TGTGCCTGTGACGCGTTGGGGGATACGACACAACTCTTCTTT. Translated: CACDALGDTTQLFF.

Details on this clone: A far larger clone is only one base removed, so a read error is likely. This CDR3 is also generated by other DNA sequences in the sample. The chain couples TRDV2 to TRDJ1; 8 bases map to TRDD3. After removal of 7 bases from V and 0 bases from J, the junction contained 6 bases not matched to a gene. This CDR3 contains 14 residues. Germline V gene data show CDR1 as GEAIGNYY and CDR2 as EKD. The CDR3 region has the DNA TGTGCCTGCGATCTACTGGGGGACACCGATAAACTCATCTTT. This gives the protein CACDLLGDTDKLIF.

On this clone itself: The protein TCRdb gives is from a much larger clone and does not agree with this DNA's translation at residue 5, likely a read error; the protein shown here comes from the DNA. This chain joins TRDV2 and TRDJ3, with TRDD3 identical over 12 bases. The germline V gene encodes CDR1 GEAIGNYY and CDR2 EKD. V lost 3 bases and J lost 3; bases outside the gene matches: 8. CDR3 length equals 19 residues. CDR3 DNA sequence: TGTGCCTGTGACCCCGTACTGGGGGATACAAACTGGGACACCCGACAGATGTTTTTC. This codes for CACDPVLGDTNWDTRQMFF.

Concerning this clone itself: This is likely an artifact of a read error, given a far larger clone one base away. In the same sample, other DNA sequences code for this CDR3. The chain combines TRDV2 with TRDJ3; 10 nucleotides line up with TRDD3. In germline, CDR1 is GEAIGNYY, CDR2 EKD. CDR3 size: 18 residues. Here the CDR3 DNA reads TGTGCATGTGACACTGGGGGATCAAGCTCCTGGGACACCCGACAGATGTTTTTC. Translating it yields CACDTGGSSSWDTRQMFF.

In its sample, this clone was seen a few times. Being one base from a much bigger clone, this may be a read error. The sample holds other DNA sequences that translate to the same CDR3. This rearrangement joins TRDV2 to TRDJ2; D is undetermined. The germline V and J ends were trimmed by 1 base and 4 bases, with 9 bases remaining between them. This CDR3 has 14 amino acids. The germline V gene has CDR1 GEAIGNYY and CDR2 EKD. CDR3 sequence (DNA): TGTGCCTGTGACACATTGGTTTCGACAGCACAACTCTTCTTT. Protein sequence: CACDTLVSTAQLFF.

A note on this clone: TCRdb lists the protein of a much larger clone for this DNA, which differs at residue 4, so this is likely a read error; the protein given here is translated from the DNA itself. The chain uses TRDV2 and TRDJ3; TRDD3 matches at 11 bases. CDR1 and CDR2 from the germline V gene are GEAIGNYY and EKD. The CDR3 spans 19 residues. The CDR3 DNA reads TGTGCCTGTGGCACCGCTGGGGGATACAGCTCCTGGGACACCCGACAGATGTTTTTC. Translating it yields CACGTAGGYSSWDTRQMFF.

About this clone: TCRdb assigns this DNA the protein of a much larger clone, which departs from its translation at residue 3; this likely reflects a read error, and the protein shown comes from translating the DNA. The rearrangement links TRDV2 to TRDJ3; 11 positions agree with TRDD3. Per the germline V gene, CDR1 is GEAIGNYY and CDR2 is EKD. CDR3 length: 19 amino acids. The CDR3 coding sequence is TGTGCCTGGGACACCGCTGGGGGATACAGCTCCTGGGACACCCGACAGATGTTTTTC. Translating gives CAWDTAGGYSSWDTRQMFF.

Turning to this clone: This likely came from a read error, as a far larger clone is one base away. The chain uses TRDV2 and TRDJ1; the D gene is possibly TRDD3 (6 bases). The germline V gene has CDR1 GEAIGNYY and CDR2 EKD. CDR3 length: 13 amino acids. V lost 0 bases and J 3 bases, leaving 7 bases between the germline ends. The CDR3 coding sequence is TGTGCCTGTGACACCTGGGGGGCCGATAAACTCATCTTT. Translation gives CACDTWGADKLIF.

The chain uses TRDV2 and TRDJ1; 8 positions match TRDD3. The trim removed 7 bases at V and 0 bases at J, leaving 36 bases unmatched. This CDR3 spans 24 amino acids. Per germline, CDR1 GEAIGNYY and CDR2 EKD. The chain's CDR3 is CACAFRPHLDLTRLPLGDTDKLIF. The CDR3 bases are TGTGCCTGCGCCTTCCGTCCCCATTTGGACTTAACTCGGCTCCCACTGGGGGACACCGATAAACTCATCTTT.

Of note for this clone: A far larger clone is one base from this, pointing to a likely read error. The same CDR3 can be traced to other DNA sequences in this sample. The rearrangement joins TRDV2 to TRDJ3; the D gene is possibly TRDD3 (5 bases). Germline loops: CDR1 GEAIGNYY, CDR2 EKD. This CDR3 has 18 residues. CDR3 loop: CACDTAGPLSWDTRQMFF. Written as DNA, the CDR3 is TGTGCCTGTGACACCGCTGGGCCGCTCTCCTGGGACACCCGGCAGATGTTTTTC.

By share, this clone ranks as large (0.1 to 1%). Within the sample, other DNA sequences also encode this same CDR3. The V call is TRDV2, the J call TRDJ3; 11 bases fit TRDD3. Germline CDR1 GEAIGNYY, CDR2 EKD. The V segment lost 0 bases and the J segment 0 bases; nucleotides outside the gene matches: 6. The CDR3 totals 20 residues. The CDR3, as DNA: TGTGCCTGTGACACCGGCTGGGGGATACCGAGCTCCTGGGACACCCGACAGATGTTTTTC. This sequence encodes CACDTGWGIPSSWDTRQMFF.

In the case of this clone: Translating this DNA gives a protein that differs at residue 6 from the TCRdb one, which belongs to a much larger clone; a read error is likely, and the protein shown is this translation. V is TRDV2 and J is TRDJ3; TRDD3 aligns across 8 bases. The length of the CDR3 is 19 residues. Germline V gene lookup returns CDR1 GEAIGNYY and CDR2 EKD. The junction had 6 bases not matched to a gene; V was cut back by 0 bases and J by 0 bases. CDR3 nucleotide sequence: TGTGCCTGTGACACCGAACTGGGGGCCCTCTCCTGGGACACCCGACAGATGTTTTTC. It specifies CACDTELGALSWDTRQMFF.

Regarding this clone: Since a far larger clone is one base different, this is likely a read error. The rearrangement uses TRDV2 and TRDJ3; 12 nucleotides align to TRDD3. The germline V gene encodes CDR1 GEAIGNYY and CDR2 EKD. This CDR3 comprises 20 residues. In DNA form, the CDR3 reads TGTGCCTGTGACAGGGTACTGGGGGATACTAGCTCCCGGGACACCCGACAGATGTTTTTC. Its protein product is CACDRVLGDTSSRDTRQMFF.

This clone has only a few counts. A far larger clone is just one base off, so this is likely a read error. The chain has TRDV2 and TRDJ3; the match to TRDD3 covers 12 bases. CDR3 length equals 19 residues. Per the germline V gene, CDR1 is GEAIGNYY and CDR2 is EKD. J was trimmed by 0 bases and V by 0 bases; bases with no gene match: 2. This CDR3 is CACDTTGGYPSWDTRQMFF. The CDR3 bases are TGTGCCTGTGACACCACTGGGGGATACCCCTCCTGGGACACCCGACAGATGTTTTTC.

Concerning this clone: The protein in TCRdb stems from a much larger clone and differs at residue 5 from this DNA's translation, likely a read error; here the protein is translated from the DNA. Other DNA sequences in the sample encode the same CDR3. This chain connects TRDV2 to TRDJ3; 8 bases align to TRDD3. The CDR3 runs to 19 residues. Germline CDR1 reads GEAIGNYY; CDR2 reads EKD. J gave up 0 bases and V 3 bases, and 9 bases lay outside the gene matches. In nucleotides, the CDR3 is TGTGCCTGTGACCCTGTACTGGGGGCCCTCTCCTGGGACACCCGACAGATGTTTTTC. It yields the protein CACDPVLGALSWDTRQMFF.

By share, this clone counts as large. V gene TRDV2 combines with J gene TRDJ3, with 11 bases identical to TRDD3. Germline V lookup: CDR1 GEAIGNYY, CDR2 EKD. This CDR3 comprises 18 residues. After removal of 1 base from V and 0 bases from J, the junction contained 1 base not matched to a gene. CDR3 sequence reads: CACDTLGDSSWDTRQMFF. Here the CDR3 DNA reads TGTGCCTGTGACACACTGGGGGATAGCTCCTGGGACACCCGACAGATGTTTTTC.

As concerns this clone: Only one base separates this from a far larger clonotype, so it likely reflects a read error. The sample contains more than one DNA sequence encoding this CDR3. The chain carries TRDV2 and TRDJ2; no clear D gene. The length of the CDR3 is 15 residues. Germline loops: CDR1 GEAIGNYY, CDR2 EKD. The CDR3: CACDTVGALTAQLFF. CDR3 sequence (DNA): TGCGCCTGTGACACGGTAGGAGCTTTGACAGCACAACTCTTCTTT.

Note on this clone: It differs at one base from a far larger clone, so likely a read error. This same CDR3 is encoded by further DNA sequences in the sample. The V gene is TRDV2, the J gene TRDJ1, with 9 bases that match TRDD3. V trimming: 3 bases; J trimming: 0 bases; junction bases outside the gene matches: 4. This CDR3 spans 15 amino acids. CDR1 is GEAIGNYY and CDR2 is EKD in the germline V gene. The CDR3 nucleotides are TGTGCCTGTGACGTTCTGGGGGATCACACCGATAAACTCATCTTT. Translated: CACDVLGDHTDKLIF.

A note on this clone: The protein recorded in TCRdb matches a much larger clone and deviates from this DNA's translation at residue 17, suggesting a read error; the protein here is obtained by translating the DNA. The rearrangement links TRDV2 to TRDJ3; 12 nucleotides align to TRDD3. Germline V CDR1 and CDR2: GEAIGNYY, EKD. CDR3 length equals 19 residues. The CDR3 loop is CACDTVLGDTNWDTRQTFF. The CDR3 region has the DNA TGTGCCTGTGACACCGTACTGGGGGATACAAACTGGGACACCCGACAGACGTTTTTC.

A remark on this clone: A far bigger clonotype differs at one base, so this is likely a read error. The chain has TRDV2 and TRDJ3; 8 bases are shared with TRDD3. The V gene end was trimmed by 0 bases and the J gene end by 2 bases; junction bases not matched to a gene: 5. From germline, CDR1 is GEAIGNYY and CDR2 EKD. CDR3 length equals 18 residues. The CDR3 reads CACDTVRGDTWDTRQMFF. The CDR3 nucleotides are TGTGCCTGTGACACCGTACGGGGGGATACCTGGGACACCCGACAGATGTTTTTC.

With regard to this clone: Translating this DNA gives a protein that differs at residue 12 from the TCRdb one, which belongs to a much larger clone; a read error is likely, and the protein shown is this translation. The chain has TRDV2 and TRDJ2, with 10 bases aligning to TRDD3. The V gene's germline CDR1 is GEAIGNYY and CDR2 EKD. This CDR3 contains 16 residues. CDR3 sequence reads: CACDTVGDTLTEQLFF. For the CDR3, the DNA is TGTGCCTGTGACACCGTGGGGGATACTTTGACAGAACAACTCTTCTTT.

This clone has only a few counts. This likely came from a read error, as a far larger clone is one base away. The chain joins TRDV2 to TRDJ3, with TRDD3 matching over 13 bases. Germline V gene sequence: CDR1 GEAIGNYY, CDR2 EKD. CDR3 length: 21 amino acids. The CDR3 reads CASDTVLGDTQRSWDTRQMFF. Here the CDR3 DNA reads TGTGCCAGTGACACCGTACTGGGGGATACGCAGCGCTCCTGGGACACCCGACAGATGTTTTTC.

By share of the sample, this clone is large. Different DNA sequences within this sample yield the same CDR3. V is TRDV2 and J is TRDJ3, with D perhaps matching TRDD3 (6 bases). Germline CDR1 and CDR2: GEAIGNYY and EKD. The CDR3 spans 18 residues. The V and J ends lost 1 base and 0 bases respectively, with 12 bases between them. The CDR3 protein is CACDTGGYSSWDTRQMFF. The CDR3 DNA follows: TGTGCCTGTGACACTGGGGGTTACAGCTCCTGGGACACCCGACAGATGTTTTTC.

There are a few counts of this clone. This chain links TRDV2 with TRDJ1; a weak D match, TRDD3 (6 bases). Trimming shortened V by 3 bases and J by 2 bases, and 6 bases separated the two germline ends. The CDR3 is 12 amino acids. Per the germline V gene, CDR1 is GEAIGNYY and CDR2 is EKD. CDR3 region: CACDWGTDKLIF. The CDR3 bases are TGTGCCTGTGACTGGGGGACCGATAAACTCATCTTT.

By its share, this clone is large. Other DNA sequences of this sample code for an identical CDR3. The chain links TRDV2 to TRDJ3; 9 bases line up with TRDD3. CDR1 is GEAIGNYY, CDR2 EKD, per germline. V was clipped by 3 bases and J by 0 bases; unmatched bases: 8. The CDR3 sequence is 19 residues long. CDR3 in DNA: TGTGCCTGTGACGCCGTACTGGGGGACAGCTCCTGGGACACCCGACAGATGTTTTTC. This sequence encodes CACDAVLGDSSWDTRQMFF.

This clone is large. Other DNA sequences in the same sample also yield this CDR3. This chain uses TRDV2 with TRDJ3, with 12 positions matching TRDD3. This CDR3 contains 19 residues. V gave up 0 bases and J gave up 3 bases; unmatched junction bases: 5. Germline CDR1 and CDR2: GEAIGNYY and EKD. CDR3 nucleotides: TGTGCCTGTGACACCGTACTGGGGGATACAAACTGGGACACCCGACAGATGTTTTTC. Translated, it gives CACDTVLGDTNWDTRQMFF.

Turning to this clone: The protein held in TCRdb is that of a much larger clone and does not match this DNA's translation at residue 5, likely because of a read error; the protein shown is translated from the DNA. J is TRDJ3 and V is TRDV2; D may be TRDD3 (5 bases). CDR1 GEAIGNYY and CDR2 EKD come from the germline V gene. This CDR3 contains 18 residues. The V end was cut by 3 bases, the J end by 0 bases, with 14 bases between. The CDR3 DNA reads as TGTGCCTGTGACCCCGCTGGGCCGCTCTCCTGGGACACCCGACAGATGTTTTTC. It specifies CACDPAGPLSWDTRQMFF.